The entry below gives a single T cell receptor beta chain sequence along with its context. This sample stems from a study of blood T cell repertoires in COVID-19. Study background: Sites across the United States, Italy and Spain contributed samples from acute and convalescent COVID-19. Sources were T cells, B-cell-depleted T cells, or PBMCs; the material itself was cDNA or gDNA.

In the authors' workflow: Reference gene primer amplification yielded estimated nucleated cell counts. The assay was immunoSEQ multiplex PCR, and TCRdb's table has in-frame clones only and misses some. V and J calls and clone size are as listed in that table; D and trimming were resolved from the DNA. The sample carries about 190,000 clones, less than 85% recorded once. CDR1 is SGDLS, CDR2 YYNGEE, per germline. The V segment lost 0 bases and the J segment 11 bases; nucleotides outside the gene matches: 3. The CDR3 loop spans 12 amino acids. The material sequenced was peripheral blood. The receptor comes from a man aged 45-60 years who had recovered from COVID-19. The V call is TRBV9, the J call TRBJ2-3, with TRBD1 matching 7 bases. The CDR3 DNA reads TGTGCCAGCAGCGTAGTCAGGGGGAAGCAGTATTTT. Its protein is CASSVVRGKQYF. Complete variable domain (other parts from reference TRBV9 and TRBJ2-3): DSGVTQTPKHLITATGQRVTLRCSPRSGDLSVYWYQQSLDQGLQFLIQYYNGEERAKGNILERFSAQQFPDLHSELNLSSLELGDSALYFCASSVVRGKQYFGPGTRLTVL.